These 30 T cell receptor beta chains originate from one sample sequenced in a study of long-term antiretroviral therapy in people with HIV. At survey level, the immunoSEQ assay was run in its v3.0 version. Profiling relied on immunoSEQ multiplex PCR, and the TCRdb table lists in-frame clones only, not all of them. The sample has over 10,000 clones; 88% are singletons. The sample was unsorted PBMCs, taken 2.1 years after starting antiretroviral therapy. The receptors shown here come from a woman in her thirties or forties with HIV.

V and J are TRBV5-4 and TRBJ2-2, with 10 bases aligning to TRBD1. Trimming cost V 1 base and J 6 bases; bases outside gene matches: 6. Per germline, CDR1 SGHNT and CDR2 YYREEE (reference sequence). The CDR3 spans 16 residues. The CDR3 DNA reads TGTGCCAGCAGCTTGTTGGGACAGGGGATCGCCGGGGAGCTGTTTTTT. This sequence encodes CASSLLGQGIAGELFF. The entire variable domain, with the rest obtained from reference TRBV5-4 and TRBJ2-2, is as follows: ETGVTQSPTHLIKTRGQQVTLRCSSQSGHNTVSWYQQALGQGPQFIFQYYREEENGRGNFPPRFSGLQFPNYSSELNVNALELDDSALYLCASSLLGQGIAGELFFGEGSRLTVL.

The chain carries TRBV15 and TRBJ2-5, with D hard to call. The CDR3 is 14 residues long. CDR1 is LNHNV and CDR2 is YYDKDF in the germline V gene (reference sequence). Trimming removed 0 bases at V and 5 bases at J, with 10 bases between. In DNA, the CDR3 is TGTGCCACCAGCAGAGATCGAGGCGGTGAGACCCAGTACTTC. Translating it yields CATSRDRGGETQYF.

The chain couples TRBV7-9 to TRBJ1-2, with TRBD1 matching over 7 bases. Unmatched junction bases numbered 6, after V lost 5 bases and J lost 3 bases. CDR1 and CDR2 from the germline V gene are SEHNR and FQNEAQ (reference sequence). The CDR3 spans 14 residues. This CDR3 is CASSVDRDYYGYTF. DNA for the CDR3: TGTGCCAGCAGCGTTGACAGGGATTACTATGGCTACACCTTC.

The J gene is TRBJ2-2, the V gene TRBV7-2; D is possibly TRBD2 (7 bases). Germline V CDR1 and CDR2: SGHTA, FQGNSA. The CDR3 has 17 residues. V lost 1 base and J 5 bases, leaving 17 bases between the germline ends. CDR3 sequence: CASSLGLGGPLTGELFF. CDR3 DNA: TGTGCCAGCAGCTTAGGGCTCGGGGGGCCATTAACCGGGGAGCTGTTTTTT.

This clone was seen a single time. This chain uses TRBV10-3 with TRBJ2-2; D is possibly TRBD1 (6 bases). This CDR3 comprises 14 residues. Looked up from germline, CDR1 is ENHRY and CDR2 is SYGVKD. V lost 2 bases and J lost 5, with 9 bases in between. This CDR3 is CAISEARGTGELFF. The CDR3 DNA is TGTGCCATCAGTGAGGCTAGGGGGACCGGGGAGCTGTTTTTT.

The chain has TRBV6-1 and TRBJ2-1; no reliable D call. The CDR3 extends over 16 amino acids. Per the germline V gene, CDR1 is MNHNS and CDR2 is SASEGT. V lost 2 bases to trimming and J lost 2 bases, with 13 bases between them. The CDR3 protein is CASSEYRQSPYNEQFF. CDR3 DNA: TGTGCCAGCAGTGAATACCGGCAATCACCCTACAATGAGCAGTTCTTC.

CDR3 sequence reads: CAWSTGGTNEKLFF. Written as DNA, the CDR3 is TGTGCCTGGAGTACAGGGGGTACTAATGAAAAACTGTTTTTT. The J gene is TRBJ1-4, the V gene TRBV30; 8 nucleotides agree with TRBD1. Germline values: CDR1 GTSNPN, CDR2 SVGIG (reference sequence). V lost 2 bases and J lost 2; bases outside the gene matches: 1. The CDR3 loop spans 14 amino acids. Combining the CDR3 with reference TRBV30 and TRBJ1-4 gives the whole variable domain SQTIHQWPATLVQPVGSPLSLECTVEGTSNPNLYWYRQAAGRGLQLLFYSVGIGQISSEVPQNLSASRPQDRQFILSSKKLLLSDSGFYLCAWSTGGTNEKLFFGSGTQLSVL.

The V call is TRBV7-8, the J call TRBJ1-1; D remains unclear. V lost 1 base, J lost 6 bases, and 12 bases lay in between. CDR1 is SGHVS and CDR2 is FQNEAQ in the germline V gene. The CDR3 has 14 amino acids. CDR3 bases: TGTGCCAGCAGCTTAGAGTATCTTGCCCCTGAAGCTTTCTTT. It translates to CASSLEYLAPEAFF.

Comments on this clone: The junction shows a germline mismatch at one end, possibly a read error. The chain combines TRBV7-6 with TRBJ1-2, with TRBD1 matching over 8 bases. CDR3 size: 16 residues. Germline CDR1 reads SGHVS; CDR2 reads FNYEAQ. CDR3 DNA: TGTGCCAGCAGTTTAGGGAGCAGGGGGCGCGGCTATGGCTACACCTTC. Residues: CASSLGSRGRGYGYTF.

The chain recombines TRBV28 with TRBJ1-1; D uncertain. The CDR3 consists of 13 residues. Germline V lookup: CDR1 MDHEN, CDR2 SYDVKM. V shed 0 bases and J shed 6 bases, with 8 bases lying between them. CDR3 sequence reads: CASSLWARSEAFF. The CDR3 DNA reads TGTGCCAGCAGTTTATGGGCACGTTCTGAAGCTTTCTTT.

The chain employs TRBV12-5 and TRBJ1-3; no clear D gene. The V gene's germline CDR1 is LGHNT and CDR2 FRNRAP. Trimming removed 4 bases from V and 3 bases from J, with 7 bases in between. The CDR3 extends over 13 amino acids. The CDR3: CASGSSGGNTIYF. The CDR3 DNA reads as TGTGCTAGTGGTTCCTCTGGTGGAAACACCATATATTTT.

The rearrangement joins TRBV19 to TRBJ1-6, with D possibly being TRBD1 (6 bases). Germline CDR1 is LNHDA and CDR2 is SQIVND (reference sequence). This CDR3 region has 16 residues. Trimming removed 7 bases at V and 6 bases at J, with 19 bases between. CDR3 bases: TGTGCCAGTAAGGACCGGGGGGGCGCGGGTAATTCACCCCTCCACTTT. Its protein product is CASKDRGGAGNSPLHF.

The chain combines TRBV5-1 with TRBJ2-7; TRBD1 is a possible D gene (6 bases). V lost 2 bases and J 2 bases, leaving 14 bases between the germline ends. CDR3 length: 15 amino acids. Germline V lookup: CDR1 SGHRS, CDR2 YFSETQ. The CDR3 here is CASSFERGFTYEQYF. The CDR3 DNA sequence: TGCGCCAGCAGCTTCGAGAGGGGGTTCACCTACGAGCAGTACTTC.

V usage is TRBV29-1 and J usage is TRBJ1-1; D gene unclear. V dropped 6 bases and J dropped 6 bases, with 8 bases sitting between them. The CDR3 loop spans 10 amino acids. CDR1 is SQVTM, CDR2 ANQGSEA, per germline. CDR3 nucleotides: TGCAGCGTGGTTTCTCCTGAAGCTTTCTTT. Its protein product is CSVVSPEAFF.

V usage is TRBV4-1 and J usage is TRBJ2-2; no clear D. Germline V gene sequence: CDR1 MGHRA, CDR2 YSYEKL. Trimming took off 0 bases at V and 5 bases at J, with 16 bases between the two ends. The CDR3 is 17 amino acids. CDR3 sequence reads: CASSQDKGSVRTGELFF. CDR3 coding DNA: TGCGCCAGCAGCCAAGATAAGGGTAGTGTGAGGACCGGGGAGCTGTTTTTT.

This rearrangement joins TRBV10-1 to TRBJ1-5; no clear D. The V end lost 5 bases, the J end lost 5 bases, and 10 bases lay between the germline ends. CDR1 and CDR2 from the germline V gene are WNHNN and SYGVQD (reference sequence). The CDR3 extends over 13 amino acids. CDR3 in DNA: TGCGCCAGCAGTTTGGGAAACGATCAGCCCCAGCATTTT. It is translated as CASSLGNDQPQHF.

The chain employs TRBV5-5 and TRBJ1-1; D gene uncertain. Deletions cut 4 bases from V and 8 bases from J, with 18 bases between. The germline V gene encodes CDR1 SGHKS and CDR2 YYEKEE (reference sequence). This CDR3 contains 14 residues. This CDR3 reads CASSAEGGGREAFF. The CDR3 bases are TGTGCCAGCAGCGCCGAGGGTGGAGGCCGAGAAGCTTTCTTT.

This chain connects TRBV7-3 to TRBJ2-6; D uncertain. The CDR3 runs to 15 residues. Trimming removed 2 bases at V and 3 bases at J, with 8 bases between. The germline CDR1 and CDR2 sequences are SGHTA and FQGTGA. CDR3 region: CASSLVGNGANVLTF. For the CDR3, the DNA is TGTGCCAGCAGCTTAGTGGGGAATGGGGCCAACGTCCTGACTTTC.

This chain links TRBV6-5 with TRBJ1-4; D remains ambiguous. V lost 6 bases and J lost 8, with 16 bases in between. The CDR3 sequence is 14 residues long. Germline V gene data show CDR1 as MNHEY and CDR2 as SVGAGI. The CDR3 reads CASRTRTESEKLFF. The CDR3 DNA reads as TGTGCCAGCAGGACCCGTACAGAAAGCGAAAAACTGTTTTTT.

The sample holds one count of this clone. The chain carries TRBV5-1 and TRBJ1-6; no reliable D call. Germline CDR1 and CDR2: SGHRS and YFSETQ. V dropped 0 bases and J dropped 9 bases, with 10 bases sitting between them. The CDR3 sequence is 14 residues long. In nucleotides, the CDR3 is TGCGCCAGCAGCTTGGTCAGCGGACTTTCACCCCTCCACTTT. This translates into CASSLVSGLSPLHF. The full variable domain, rest sourced from reference TRBV5-1 and TRBJ1-6, is KAGVTQTPRYLIKTRGQQVTLSCSPISGHRSVSWYQQTPGQGLQFLFEYFSETQRNKGNFPGRFSGRQFSNSRSEMNVSTLELGDSALYLCASSLVSGLSPLHFGNGTRLTVT.

This chain connects TRBV5-6 to TRBJ2-3; TRBD1 agrees at 8 bases. Germline CDR1 and CDR2: SGHDT and YYEEEE. The V gene end was trimmed by 0 bases and the J gene end by 3 bases; junction bases not matched to a gene: 3. The CDR3 consists of 15 residues. CDR3 in DNA: TGTGCCAGCAGCTTGGGACAGGGGACTACAGATACGCAGTATTTT. Translation: CASSLGQGTTDTQYF.

This chain links TRBV30 with TRBJ2-7; the match to TRBD1 covers 9 bases. The CDR3 length is 14 residues. The J segment lost 3 bases and the V segment lost 4 bases, leaving 7 bases of the junction unmatched. Germline CDR1 and CDR2: GTSNPN and SVGIG (reference sequence). The CDR3 protein is CAWNGQGSFYEQYF. CDR3 coding DNA: TGTGCCTGGAACGGACAGGGGTCTTTCTACGAGCAGTACTTC.

V and J are TRBV6-6 and TRBJ1-6; 12 bases agree with TRBD1. In germline, CDR1 is MNHNY, CDR2 SVGAGI (reference sequence). V dropped 7 bases and J dropped 7; count of bases not matched to a gene: 5. The CDR3 loop spans 15 amino acids. CDR3 nucleotides: TGTGCCAGCATTGAGGGACAGGGGGCCAATTCACCCCTCCACTTT. Translated: CASIEGQGANSPLHF.

CDR3 DNA sequence: TGTGCCAGCAGTTACTCGCAGGGGTACGAGCAGTACTTC. Amino acid sequence: CASSYSQGYEQYF. V and J are TRBV6-5 and TRBJ2-7; D is possibly TRBD1 (6 bases). The CDR3 covers 13 residues. CDR1 and CDR2 from the germline V gene are MNHEY and SVGAGI. With 0 bases removed from V and 4 bases from J, the gap between germline ends came to 7 bases.

This CDR3 is CATHGVAGDYTGELFF. The CDR3 DNA sequence: TGTGCCACCCATGGAGTAGCGGGGGATTACACCGGGGAGCTGTTTTTT. This chain joins TRBV15 and TRBJ2-2; TRBD2 matches at 9 bases. This CDR3 has 16 amino acids. V shed 8 bases and J 3 bases; nucleotides not matched to a gene: 10. Germline-derived CDR1 and CDR2 are LNHNV and YYDKDF (reference sequence).

This clone was picked up one time. The V gene is TRBV10-3, the J gene TRBJ1-1; D is perhaps TRBD1 (5 bases). Germline CDR1 and CDR2: ENHRY and SYGVKD. Trimming stripped 4 bases from V and 0 bases from J, with 9 bases between. The CDR3 totals 14 residues. The DNA for the CDR3 is TGTGCCATCAGTGTCGAAGGGGTGAACACTGAAGCTTTCTTT. This gives the protein CAISVEGVNTEAFF.

This clone is a singleton in its sample. The chain joins TRBV5-6 to TRBJ1-3; D perhaps matches TRBD1 (5 bases). Germline lookup yields CDR1 SGHDT and CDR2 YYEEEE. This CDR3 comprises 17 residues. Trimming cost V 4 bases and J 1 base, with 18 bases left between them. This CDR3 is CASSPAEGPNSGNTIYF. CDR3 sequence (DNA): TGTGCCAGCAGCCCGGCCGAGGGACCGAATTCTGGAAACACCATATATTTT.

V gene TRBV27 combines with J gene TRBJ2-2; no firm D call. This CDR3 region has 12 residues. The V end lost 5 bases, the J end lost 5 bases, and 6 bases lay between the germline ends. The germline V gene encodes CDR1 MNHEY and CDR2 SMNVEV (reference sequence). DNA of the CDR3: TGTGCCAGCAGTACCTATACCGGGGAGCTGTTTTTT. It encodes CASSTYTGELFF.

The chain uses TRBV7-9 and TRBJ1-5; 7 nucleotides align to TRBD1. CDR1 and CDR2 from the germline V gene are SEHNR and FQNEAQ (reference sequence). V gave up 6 bases and J gave up 2 bases; unmatched junction bases: 7. The CDR3 loop spans 15 amino acids. This CDR3 is CASSYGQAGNQPQHF. CDR3 nucleotide sequence: TGTGCCAGCAGTTATGGACAGGCTGGCAATCAGCCCCAGCATTTT.

The chain uses TRBV27 and TRBJ1-1; D remains ambiguous. V was clipped by 8 bases and J by 0 bases, with 10 bases between them. CDR1 is MNHEY and CDR2 is SMNVEV in the germline V gene (reference sequence). This CDR3 is 13 amino acids long. For the CDR3, the DNA is TGTGCCAGCCGACGGGAGATGAACACTGAAGCTTTCTTT. Its translation: CASRREMNTEAFF.